The T cell receptor beta chain under discussion was sequenced for a study of blood T cell repertoires in COVID-19. On the study more broadly: PBMCs, B-cell-depleted T cells, or T cells were the source of the cDNA or gDNA that made up the material.

In germline, CDR1 is LGHDT, CDR2 YNNKEL (reference sequence). V was trimmed by 4 bases and J by 0 bases, leaving 9 bases between them. CDR3 length equals 14 residues. As originally analysed: Amplifying reference gene primers gave estimates of nucleated cell counts. The repertoire was sequenced with immunoSEQ multiplex PCR; TCRdb's copy has only in-frame clones and lacks some. V, J and clone size were drawn from that table, and D and trimming were deduced from the DNA. The sample lists a few hundred thousand clones, around 90% occurring once. This clone was counted once. In Seattle, patients joined the study during active infection and were tracked longitudinally.

The sequenced material came from peripheral blood. This receptor was taken from a woman in her thirties or forties with COVID-19, enrolled during active disease. This chain links TRBV3-1 (or the pseudogene TRBV3-2) with TRBJ2-5, with D possibly TRBD2 on 6 matching bases. The CDR3 DNA sequence: TGTGCCAGCAGCCCCCGGGACTACCAAGAGACCCAGTACTTC. Protein: CASSPRDYQETQYF.